One sample yielded the 7 T cell receptor beta chains listed below, sequenced in a study of CD8 T cells in Susac syndrome. RNA in amounts of about 0.45 to 1 ug was reverse transcribed with random hexamers. TCRdb re-called the immunoSEQ multiplex PCR reads through MiXCR, storing one row per CDR3 protein. The sample gives approximately 150,000 distinct CDR3 sequences, roughly 92% of which show up once; approximately 0.094% is in the top ten. Sequenced sample: CD4+ T cells from PBMCs. The receptors derive from a human donor with multiple sclerosis.

The V call is TRBV4-3, the J call TRBJ2-7, with 9 positions matching TRBD1. Germline CDR1 reads LGHNA; CDR2 reads YSLEER. CDR3 size: 14 residues. V shed 0 bases, J shed 12 bases, and the junction held 9 bases outside the gene matches. The CDR3 DNA sequence: TGCGCCAGCAGCCAAGAGCACCGACAGGGGGTCTTGTACTTC. This codes for CASSQEHRQGVLYF.

The chain uses TRBV2 and TRBJ2-6; D gene uncertain. Deletions cut 2 bases from V and 2 bases from J, with 10 bases between. Germline V gene data show CDR1 as SNHLY and CDR2 as FYNNEI. The length of the CDR3 is 16 residues. CDR3 nucleotides: TGTGCCAGCAGTGAATTAGGATCGGCTGGGGCCAACGTCCTGACTTTC. Its translation is CASSELGSAGANVLTF.

This clonotype was seen a single time. V gene TRBV4-3 combines with J gene TRBJ2-7; D is unresolved. Trimming shortened V by 0 bases and J by 2 bases, and 11 bases separated the two germline ends. This CDR3 is 15 amino acids long. Germline loops: CDR1 LGHNA, CDR2 YSLEER. This CDR3 is CASSQDPTPAYEQYF. The CDR3 DNA reads TGCGCCAGCAGCCAAGATCCGACACCTGCCTACGAGCAGTACTTC.

The V call is TRBV20-1, the J call TRBJ2-7, with unresolved D. The CDR3 has 13 residues. Germline V lookup: CDR1 DFQATT, CDR2 SNEGSKA (reference sequence). V gave up 4 bases and J gave up 3 bases, with 13 bases separating them. The CDR3 DNA reads TGCAGTGCTAAGCCCAATCTCCACTACGAGCAGTACTTC. Protein product: CSAKPNLHYEQYF.

V usage is TRBV28 and J usage is TRBJ2-2, with 7 bases fitting TRBD2. Germline values: CDR1 MDHEN, CDR2 SYDVKM. Germline trimming cut 6 bases from V and 4 bases from J; bases unmatched to any gene: 17. This CDR3 is built from 18 residues. Here the CDR3 reads CASSPAWGEGPSTGELFF. CDR3 nucleotide sequence: TGTGCCAGCAGCCCGGCCTGGGGGGAGGGCCCTAGCACCGGGGAGCTGTTTTTT.

This rearrangement joins TRBV12-3 or TRBV12-4 to TRBJ2-1; D gene ambiguous. The CDR3 has 12 residues. V was shortened by 5 bases and J by 5 bases, with 7 bases between the two germline ends. The CDR3 nucleotides are TGTGCCAGCAGTCGGACCAACAATGAGCAGTTCTTC. This translates into CASSRTNNEQFF.

This chain joins TRBV6-5 and TRBJ1-6; D might be TRBD1 (5 bases). CDR1 MNHEY and CDR2 SVGAGI come from the germline V gene. With 4 bases removed from V and 3 bases from J, the gap between germline ends came to 13 bases. CDR3 length: 16 amino acids. This chain's CDR3 is CASSSTATNYNSPLHF. In nucleotides, the CDR3 is TGTGCCAGCAGTTCGACAGCCACAAACTATAATTCACCCCTCCACTTT.